The T cell receptor (beta chain) described here comes from a study of blood T cell repertoires in COVID-19. For the study at large: Italy, Spain and the United States were the sources of the convalescent and acute COVID-19 samples. PBMCs, B-cell-depleted T cells, or T cells provided the cDNA or gDNA that made up the material.

The table lists this clone with a count of one. The V end was cut by 0 bases, the J end by 5 bases, with 9 bases between. Germline assignment: CDR1 SGHRS and CDR2 YFSETQ. The CDR3 runs to 13 residues. How the authors handled the data: Nucleated cell number was recorded as an estimate derived from reference gene primer amplification. Using immunoSEQ multiplex PCR, the repertoire was profiled, and TCRdb retains in-frame clones only, with some absent. That table gives V, J and clone size, and the DNA gave D and trimming. This table has roughly 70,000 clones, 90% appearing once. The V gene is TRBV5-1, the J gene TRBJ2-7; weak D call: TRBD1 (5 bases). The sequence was collected from a woman older than 75 with active COVID-19. Sequenced material: peripheral blood. The CDR3 loop is CASSLVGVDEQYF. The CDR3 DNA reads TGCGCCAGCAGCTTGGTAGGGGTGGACGAGCAGTACTTC.